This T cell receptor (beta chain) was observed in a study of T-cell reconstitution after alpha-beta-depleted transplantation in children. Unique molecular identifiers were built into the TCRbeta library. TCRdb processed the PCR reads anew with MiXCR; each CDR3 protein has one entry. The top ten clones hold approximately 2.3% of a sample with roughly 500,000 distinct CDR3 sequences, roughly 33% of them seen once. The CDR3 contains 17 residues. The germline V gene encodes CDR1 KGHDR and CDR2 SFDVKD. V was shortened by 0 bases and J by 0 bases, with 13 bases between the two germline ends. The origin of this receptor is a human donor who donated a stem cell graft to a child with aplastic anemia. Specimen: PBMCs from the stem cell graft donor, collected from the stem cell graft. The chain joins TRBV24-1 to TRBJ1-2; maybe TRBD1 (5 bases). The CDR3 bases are TGTGCCACCAGTGATTTGCGCAGGGCGGCGGCTAACTATGGCTACACCTTC. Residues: CATSDLRRAAANYGYTF.